The 20 T cell receptor beta chains below all came from one sample that was sequenced in a study of T cell repertoires in cytomegalovirus infection. For these TCRs, the target antigens are not known. Each CDR3 protein gets one entry after TCRdb re-called the reads with MiXCR. The table has a few hundred thousand distinct CDR3 sequences, 25% seen once. This sample comprised cultured PBMCs, obtained from culture after CMV antigen stimulation. Source of these receptors: a human donor in good health (CMV status not recorded). Some clones in this sample may be carry-over from other donors' samples.

This chain links TRBV25-1 with TRBJ1-1; D not resolved. Germline CDR1 is MGHDK and CDR2 is SYGVNS. There are 17 residues in the CDR3. The V gene lost 3 bases and the J gene lost 3 bases, with 20 bases spanning the gap. The DNA for the CDR3 is TGTGCCAGCAGTGACAAACTATTTTTGGGAAGGGACACTGAAGCTTTCTTT. Translating it yields CASSDKLFLGRDTEAFF. The complete variable domain, with remaining parts taken from reference TRBV25-1 and TRBJ1-1, reads EADIYQTPRYLVIGTGKKITLECSQTMGHDKMYWYQQDPGMELHLIHYSYGVNSTEKGDLSSESTVSRIRTEHFPLTLESARPSHTSQYLCASSDKLFLGRDTEAFFGQGTRLTVV.

In its sample, this clonotype was seen a few times. This chain uses TRBV28 with TRBJ2-7, with unresolved D. This CDR3 comprises 14 residues. Per the germline V gene, CDR1 is MDHEN and CDR2 is SYDVKM. V lost 3 bases and J lost 4, with 13 bases in between. The CDR3 coding sequence is TGTGCCAGCAGTTTTCTAGGATCGGTGTACGAGCAGTACTTC. This sequence encodes CASSFLGSVYEQYF.

A few counts support this clonotype. The genes are TRBV11-3 and TRBJ2-3; 8 bases are shared with TRBD2. CDR3 size: 20 residues. The V segment lost 2 bases and the J segment 4 bases; nucleotides outside the gene matches: 20. CDR1 and CDR2 from the germline V gene are SGHNT and YENEEA. The CDR3 spells CASSLPTGRFSGSSADTQYF. The CDR3 nucleotides read TGTGCCAGCAGCTTACCGACCGGTCGATTCAGCGGGAGTTCTGCAGATACGCAGTATTTT.

This clonotype occurred a few times. The chain joins TRBV6-1 to TRBJ1-1; TRBD1 agrees at 7 bases. Germline CDR1 MNHNS, CDR2 SASEGT. There are 12 residues in the CDR3. With V trimmed by 9 bases and J by 3 bases, 4 bases remained unmatched. The CDR3 protein is CASRQGHTEAFF. The CDR3 DNA follows: TGTGCCAGTCGACAGGGACACACTGAAGCTTTCTTT.

This chain links TRBV5-6 with TRBJ2-2; 8 nucleotides match TRBD1. V lost 5 bases and J lost 10; bases outside the gene matches: 7. CDR3 length equals 13 residues. CDR1 is SGHDT and CDR2 is YYEEEE in the germline V gene. The CDR3 loop is CASRSRGQAELFF. The CDR3 nucleotides read TGTGCCAGCAGGTCCAGGGGGCAGGCGGAGCTGTTTTTT.

This clonotype was seen more than once but under ten times. This chain uses TRBV7-2 with TRBJ2-3; tentatively, D is TRBD2 (5 bases). CDR1 is SGHTA and CDR2 is FQGNSA in the germline V gene. The CDR3 spans 14 residues. Trimming pared 5 bases from V and 5 bases from J, leaving 14 bases between. CDR3 sequence: CASSLEGRGDTQYF. The CDR3 DNA reads as TGTGCCAGCAGCCTTGAAGGGAGAGGAGATACGCAGTATTTT.

This rearrangement joins TRBV7-2 to TRBJ2-5, with 8 positions matching TRBD1. This CDR3 comprises 15 residues. V lost 5 bases, J lost 2 bases, and 7 bases stayed unmatched. Looked up from germline, CDR1 is SGHTA and CDR2 is FQGNSA. The CDR3 DNA sequence: TGTGCCAGCAGCGACGGACAGGGCATTCAAGAGACCCAGTACTTC. Translating it yields CASSDGQGIQETQYF. Together with reference TRBV7-2 and TRBJ2-5, the CDR3 gives the full variable domain: GAGVSQSPSNKVTEKGKDVELRCDPISGHTALYWYRQSLGQGLEFLIYFQGNSAPDKSGLPSDRFSAERTGGSVSTLTIQRTQQEDSAVYLCASSDGQGIQETQYFGPGTRLLVL.

The chain is built from TRBV20-1 and TRBJ2-2; 9 positions match TRBD2. Germline V gives CDR1 DFQATT, CDR2 SNEGSKA (reference sequence). With 6 bases clipped from V and 7 bases from J, the junction kept 9 bases outside the gene matches. The CDR3 consists of 14 residues. CDR3 loop: CSASGLAQVGELFF. The CDR3 region has the DNA TGCAGTGCCTCGGGACTAGCTCAGGTCGGGGAGCTGTTTTTT.

This chain joins TRBV4-1 and TRBJ2-3; D gene uncertain. Germline loops: CDR1 MGHRA, CDR2 YSYEKL. The CDR3 loop spans 17 amino acids. The V end lost 1 base, the J end lost 1 base, and 15 bases lay between the germline ends. The CDR3: CASSQARLVRGTDTQYF. The CDR3 DNA reads as TGCGCCAGCAGCCAAGCGCGTTTAGTTCGGGGCACAGATACGCAGTATTTT.

This clonotype has just a few counts. This chain connects TRBV29-1 to TRBJ1-1; TRBD1 might be the D (6 bases). The germline V gene encodes CDR1 SQVTM and CDR2 ANQGSEA. The CDR3 consists of 14 residues. V was trimmed by 3 bases and J by 1 base, leaving 12 bases between them. The CDR3 loop reads CSVDLPRGNTEAFF. The CDR3 nucleotides are TGCAGCGTTGATCTTCCCAGGGGGAACACTGAAGCTTTCTTT.

This clonotype was counted many times. This rearrangement joins TRBV6-1 to TRBJ1-2; D may be TRBD1 (6 bases). Germline CDR1 MNHNS, CDR2 SASEGT. The V gene lost 4 bases and the J gene lost 6 bases, with 15 bases spanning the gap. This CDR3 has 14 residues. CDR3 sequence (DNA): TGTGCCAGCAGTGTCCGGCGGCACAGGGATGGCTACACCTTC. Protein: CASSVRRHRDGYTF.

This clonotype was seen ten or more times. V gene TRBV12-3 or TRBV12-4 combines with J gene TRBJ2-2, with 7 bases fitting TRBD1. The V segment lost 5 bases and the J segment 4 bases; nucleotides outside the gene matches: 4. The CDR3 has 14 amino acids. CDR3 protein: CASSPRTGTGELFF. CDR3 in DNA: TGTGCCAGCAGTCCCAGGACAGGCACCGGGGAGCTGTTTTTT.

The chain carries TRBV5-4 and TRBJ2-3; 8 bases align to TRBD1. Germline lookup yields CDR1 SGHNT and CDR2 YYREEE (reference sequence). This CDR3 comprises 13 residues. J was trimmed by 6 bases and V by 4 bases; bases with no gene match: 4. CDR3 DNA sequence: TGTGCCAGCAGCGTTCAGGGGGCGGATACGCAGTATTTT. It yields the protein CASSVQGADTQYF.

V and J are TRBV13 and TRBJ2-3, with D possibly being TRBD1 (7 bases). The CDR3 loop spans 18 amino acids. Germline V gives CDR1 PRHDT, CDR2 FYEKMQ (reference sequence). Trimming left V 2 bases short and J 0 bases short, with 18 bases between. In DNA form, the CDR3 reads TGTGCCAGCAGCTTATTTTCCCGACCAGGGGGGAGCACAGATACGCAGTATTTT. Its protein is CASSLFSRPGGSTDTQYF.

V gene TRBV24-1 combines with J gene TRBJ2-1; TRBD1 is a possible D gene (6 bases). Trimming took 12 bases from V and 8 from J, leaving 19 bases between them. Germline CDR1 reads KGHDR; CDR2 reads SFDVKD. The CDR3 is 13 residues long. The CDR3 loop is CASSGASYDEQFF. The DNA for the CDR3 is TGTGCCTCCTCAGGGGCGTCTTACGATGAGCAGTTCTTC.

This sequence joins TRBV6-5 and TRBJ2-7, with a weak D call TRBD1 (5 bases). The V end lost 4 bases, the J end lost 0 bases, and 13 bases lay between the germline ends. The germline CDR1 and CDR2 sequences are MNHEY and SVGAGI. CDR3 size: 15 residues. DNA for the CDR3: TGTGCCAGCAGTTCTCCGGACAACGGCTCCTACGAGCAGTACTTC. It is translated as CASSSPDNGSYEQYF.

The sample holds many counts of this clonotype. The rearrangement joins TRBV19 to TRBJ2-2; 13 nucleotides match TRBD2. V dropped 6 bases and J dropped 5; count of bases not matched to a gene: 9. Germline assignment: CDR1 LNHDA and CDR2 SQIVND (reference sequence). The CDR3 runs to 17 residues. The CDR3 reads CASSAGLAGLRTGELFF. Written as DNA, the CDR3 is TGTGCCAGTAGCGCGGGACTAGCGGGACTCCGGACCGGGGAGCTGTTTTTT.

This clonotype has only a few counts. V is TRBV7-2 and J is TRBJ1-6, with a tentative D call TRBD1 (6 bases). The V end lost 0 bases, the J end lost 7 bases, and 16 bases lay between the germline ends. Looked up from germline, CDR1 is SGHTA and CDR2 is FQGNSA. The length of the CDR3 is 17 residues. The DNA for the CDR3 is TGTGCCAGCAGCTTAGCACCACCAGGGGCGATGAATTCACCCCTCCACTTT. This sequence encodes CASSLAPPGAMNSPLHF.

This clonotype was recorded a few times. The V call is TRBV12-5, the J call TRBJ2-1; TRBD2 matches at 10 bases. V lost 5 bases, J lost 1 base, and 5 bases stayed unmatched. CDR1 and CDR2 (germline): LGHNT, FRNRAP. The CDR3 spans 16 residues. CDR3 coding DNA: TGTGCTAGTGGTATCGGACTAGCGGTTTCCTACAATGAGCAGTTCTTC. Amino acid sequence: CASGIGLAVSYNEQFF. The complete variable domain, with remaining parts taken from reference TRBV12-5 and TRBJ2-1, reads DARVTQTPRHKVTEMGQEVTMRCQPILGHNTVFWYRQTMMQGLELLAYFRNRAPLDDSGMPKDRFSAEMPDATLATLKIQPSEPRDSAVYFCASGIGLAVSYNEQFFGPGTRLTVL.

V usage is TRBV11-2 and J usage is TRBJ1-2; D gene unclear. From germline, CDR1 is SGHAT and CDR2 FQNNGV. The CDR3 totals 12 residues. V lost 4 bases and J 8 bases, leaving 11 bases between the germline ends. The CDR3 spells CASSSGISGYTF. In nucleotides, the CDR3 is TGTGCCAGCAGCTCAGGAATTTCGGGCTACACCTTC.